Reported below is one T cell receptor beta chain. The data are from a study of CD8+ T cells in alopecia areata. RNA was isolated and reverse transcribed to cDNA, the sequencing template. Only in-frame clones appear in the TCRdb table, and some are missing; sequencing was by immunoSEQ multiplex PCR. The sample carries around 300,000 clones, around three fifths recorded once. Stated treatment: oral pan-JAK inhibitor, 5-10 mg twice daily. The CDR3 is 15 residues long. Germline assignment: CDR1 MNHEY and CDR2 SMNVEV (reference sequence). J lost 6 bases, V lost 5 bases, and 9 bases had no gene match. The chain joins TRBV27 to TRBJ2-7; 11 nucleotides agree with TRBD1. This TCR derives from a human donor with alopecia areata. The source material was CD4+ T cells sorted from blood, sampled at roughly week 53, from a patient treated with tofacitinib. CDR3 protein: CASSQGQGAFFEQYF. As DNA, the CDR3 is TGTGCCAGCAGTCAAGGACAGGGGGCTTTTTTCGAGCAGTACTTC.